The following is a T cell receptor (beta chain) sequence with its context. This clone occurred a few times. Its recognized antigen is unknown. The sample holds no much larger clone one base away, and base qualities are not on file. The library was built by means of the immunoSEQ multiplex PCR assay. For the multiplex PCR, a mixture combining 60 forward primers for TCR Vbeta segments and 13 reverse primers for TCR Jbeta segments was used. The CDR3 region of rearranged TCR beta genes was amplified from genomic DNA with a multiplex PCR assay. Amplified TCR beta libraries were sequenced as 87-base-pair reads on the Illumina HiSeq System. As for the authors' bioinformatics: A later analysis counted about 80 million unique TCR beta chains across the 550 to 700 repertoires, and roughly 9.9 million of these chains were shared by at least two donors. Raw reads were error-corrected and collapsed into unique sequences with a nearest-neighbor algorithm that merged closely related sequences to remove PCR and sequencing errors. Alignment of CDR3 sequences to IMGT reference sequences was used to assign V, D and J gene segments. For a sequence to be retained, a match of at least six nucleotides to both a V gene segment and a J gene segment was required. A rearrangement counted as productive if the CDR3 had no stop codons and remained in frame with V and J, and every other rearrangement counted as non-productive. CDR3 was defined by IMGT convention, running from the second conserved V-encoded cysteine to the conserved J-encoded phenylalanine. The earlier analysis of 500 to 650 of the donors excluded any sequence lacking an unambiguous match to a single V gene segment. An earlier analysis of several hundred of the donors classified V segments as functional when productive rearrangements were above 56.7% and as segregating when the standard deviation between donors was above 5%. To diagnose cytomegalovirus status from the catalog of TCR beta chain sequences, a statistical classification framework was built. A later analysis assigned V and J genes by comparing TCR nucleotide sequences with IMGT/GENE-DB human TR gene sequences. In a later analysis, CDR3 sequences and most-parsimonious VDJ recombination scenarios were assigned using the TCRdist pipeline. In a later analysis, each TCR beta chain was defined by its CDR3 amino acid sequence together with its V-gene family, and reads lacking a unique V-gene family were excluded. As a way to deal with suspected cross-contamination and a sequencing artifact, a later analysis dropped approximately 590 nucleotide sequences that were highly shared and had low generation probability. In a later analysis, a clonal expansion index for each public chain was calculated from normalized within-repertoire ranks of inferred template counts. A later analysis computed generation probabilities with a VDJ recombination model fitted to out-of-frame rearrangements, and checked the results against IGoR. A later analysis scored TCR-TCR, TCR-HLA and TCR-CMV co-occurrence with hypergeometric tests, applying a repertoire-size bias correction to TCR pairs. A later analysis estimated false discovery rates by permuting HLA or CMV assignments 20 times. A later analysis grouped co-occurring TCRs with DBSCAN, adding TCRdist sequence similarity when clustering within HLA-allele-positive subsets. Repertoires with fewer than 30,000 or more than 120,000 public chains, plus five repertoires with anomalous nucleotide sharing, were excluded from co-occurrence clustering. TCRdb stores this immuneACCESS table with in-frame sequences only. Part of the clones is absent; in the studies checked, under half of the shortfall reflects unresolved V genes, and no reason is known for the rest. D and trimming come from the DNA, and the V and J calls and clone size come from that table. Within this sample are just over 150,000 clones, with roughly 85% of them counted one time only. Roughly 2.3% of the sample rests with the top ten.

CDR1 and CDR2 (SEHNR, FQNEAQ) derive from the germline V gene (reference sequence). The CDR3, from cysteine to phenylalanine, totals 13 residues. The kept DNA is CDR3 alone, 39 bases in frame from the first base. Cut back by 5 bases and 4 bases, the V and J ends lie 11 bases apart. The data belong to a study of cytomegalovirus exposure and HLA in healthy donors (dated by TCRdb to about 2017). In the study overall: An earlier analysis of around 600 of the donors reported about 290 Gb of sequence data and 117 million unique TCR beta sequences from 190 million or so T cells. Roughly 300 gigabases of sequencing data and 91 million or so unique TCR sequences made up an early release that covered approximately 700 HLA-typed donors. The genetic ancestry cluster associated with self-reported Caucasian donors included roughly 84% of the roughly 360 genotyped donors. The study aimed to test whether signatures of past pathogen exposure could be identified by cataloging public T cell receptors. The study used immunosequencing to profile the T cell repertoires of hundreds of subjects and linked those repertoires to cytomegalovirus serostatus. A separate validation cohort of 100 to 150 different subjects was used in addition to the roughly 700-subject first cohort. The study combined high-throughput TCR immunosequencing, statistical association of individual TCRs with disease status, and machine learning to predict cytomegalovirus infection status. To study patterns of TCR occurrence, a later analysis re-analyzed previously published TCR beta repertoires from 666 donors and added high-resolution HLA genotyping. Rather than using new phenotypic data, the later analysis identified candidate immune exposures from TCR beta sequences and from how often those sequences occurred across donors. To decide whether each TCR beta V gene segment behaved as functional or pseudogenic, an earlier analysis of over 500 of the donors relied on high-throughput TCR beta sequencing. Donor age, sex, ethnicity and CMV serostatus were compiled together with the repertoire data. In a later genetic analysis, genome-wide SNP genotypes for about 55% of the 666 donors were used, and that subset was treated as a discovery cohort. Every repertoire in the discovery cohort had been generated on one and the same sequencing platform. HLA typing covered class I and class II loci at four-digit resolution. The number of typed donors differed by locus: 629-630 for A, B, C, DRB1 and DQB1; 500 to 550 for DQA1; 606 for DPA1; and 400 to 480 for DPB1. Because of strong linkage in the cohort, roughly five DR-DQ haplotypes were treated as single units for association and clustering. Among a few hundred genotyped donors of the cohort, an average of about 240,000 unique TCR beta nucleotide sequences were sequenced per donor, roughly 18% of them non-productive. What the work shows at the level of the full study, not this receptor alone: Cytomegalovirus status was reported to be diagnosed by the classifier with high specificity and sensitivity in both the original and validation cohorts. The presence/absence analyses assumed that sequencing depth was roughly uniform across donors, and that assumption may not be true. An association between a missense DCLRE1C variant and V-gene and J-gene trimming of TCR beta chains was found in a later genetic analysis and replicated in an independent cohort. A later analysis found that HLA-associated TCR beta chains were more clonally expanded and had lower generation probabilities than equally common non-associated chains. The authors suggested that the approach could potentially be extended to other disease states and immunological phenotypes. In a later analysis, the rate of TCR association differed among HLA loci, with DRB1 alleles having the most associated TCRs and HLA-C alleles having the fewest. Because some donors lacked HLA typing at each locus, the association tests relied only on the typed subset. The study gave a list of 150 to 200 TCR beta chains associated with cytomegalovirus. Some IMGT-functional V segments, including TRBV6-2 and TRBV6-3, could not be distinguished by the 87-base-pair reads and were therefore excluded. Several of the top co-occurrence clusters appeared to be linked to parvovirus B19, influenza, CMV and Epstein-Barr virus, according to a later analysis. In vitro tests confirmed that a few of the cytomegalovirus-associated TCR beta chains recognize cytomegalovirus antigens. The earlier analysis of about 600 of the donors excluded approximately 17 rarely observed V segments, including chromosome 9 orphons, because counts were too low. Correlated functional status among segregating V segments might be attributable to linkage disequilibrium, but an unknown experimental factor could not be ruled out. According to a later genetic analysis, donors in an Asian-associated ancestry cluster had fewer N-insertions in productive TCRs than the approximately 700-donor mean. The only immune exposure information available for the cohort was CMV serostatus. Most TCR sequences were observed very rarely across donors, whereas some public TCRs were present in many individuals. A further reported finding was that TCR beta sequences accurately predicted the HLA-A and HLA-B alleles for most subjects in the first cohort. Only TCR beta chains were sequenced in this cohort, and the absence of alpha or paired-chain data limited detectable features. At a false discovery rate of 0.05, a later analysis linked around 17,000 TCR beta sequences to specific HLA alleles. The sequencing pipeline was judged likely to have produced a cluster of highly shared sequence variants as a technical artifact. Strong co-occurrence of HLA alleles, especially DR and DQ, made assigning TCR associations to individual alleles difficult. An earlier analysis of approximately 570 of the donors showed that most TCR beta V segments appeared in productive rearrangements either about 90% or about 30% of the time, which broadly matched IMGT annotations. Most CMV-associated TCR beta chains appeared to be HLA-restricted in a later analysis, and the HLA associations seemed to be driven largely by CMV exposure.

The cohort comprised fewer than 750 healthy bone marrow donors. At the time of sampling, all cohort members were nominally healthy, though unrecorded immune exposures were likely present. The donor was CMV seronegative and belonged to the group of over 350 seronegative cohort members. Every donor gave a peripheral blood sample, and the peripheral blood mononuclear cells from that sample were used for TCR beta sequencing. The Qiagen DNeasy Blood Extraction Kit was used to extract genomic DNA from the blood cell samples. The sample comprised PBMCs. The TCR was taken from a woman younger than 30 in good health and CMV-seronegative. The chain was built from TRBV7-9 and TRBJ2-5, with TRBD2 as a weak D call on 5 bases. In nucleotide form, the sequence is TGTGCCAGCAGCCCCGATGGGAGAGAGACCCAGTACTTC. Its product reads: CASSPDGRETQYF.